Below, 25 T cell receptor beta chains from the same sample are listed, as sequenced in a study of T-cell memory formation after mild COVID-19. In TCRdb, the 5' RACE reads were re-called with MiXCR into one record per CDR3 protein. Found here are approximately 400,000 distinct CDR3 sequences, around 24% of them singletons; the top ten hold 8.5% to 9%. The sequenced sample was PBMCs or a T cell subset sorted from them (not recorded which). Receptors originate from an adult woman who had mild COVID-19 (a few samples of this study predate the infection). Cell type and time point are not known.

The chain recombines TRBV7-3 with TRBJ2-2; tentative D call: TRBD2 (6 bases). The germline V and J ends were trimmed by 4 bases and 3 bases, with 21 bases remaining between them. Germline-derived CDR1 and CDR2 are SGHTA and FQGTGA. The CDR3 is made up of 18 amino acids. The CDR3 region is CASSSDNLRDLYTGELFF. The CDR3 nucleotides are TGTGCCAGCAGCTCCGATAACCTCCGGGACTTATACACCGGGGAGCTGTTTTTT.

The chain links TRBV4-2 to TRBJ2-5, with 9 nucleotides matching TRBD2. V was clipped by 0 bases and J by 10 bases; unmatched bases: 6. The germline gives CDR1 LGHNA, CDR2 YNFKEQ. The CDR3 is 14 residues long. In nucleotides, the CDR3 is TGTGCCAGCAGCCAAGACGCGGGGGGGATTCACCAGTACTTC. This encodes CASSQDAGGIHQYF.

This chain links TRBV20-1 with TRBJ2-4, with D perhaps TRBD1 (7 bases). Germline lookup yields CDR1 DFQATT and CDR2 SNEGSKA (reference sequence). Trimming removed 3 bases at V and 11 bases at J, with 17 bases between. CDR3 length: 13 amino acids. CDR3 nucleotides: TGCAGTGCTAGGCGAGACAGGGACTCGCTTCAGTACTTC. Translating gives CSARRDRDSLQYF.

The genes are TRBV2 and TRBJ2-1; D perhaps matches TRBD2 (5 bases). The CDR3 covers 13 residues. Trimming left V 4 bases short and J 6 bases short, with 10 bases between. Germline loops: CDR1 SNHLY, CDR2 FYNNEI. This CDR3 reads CASSATTGNEQFF. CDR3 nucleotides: TGTGCCAGCAGTGCGACTACGGGCAATGAGCAGTTCTTC.

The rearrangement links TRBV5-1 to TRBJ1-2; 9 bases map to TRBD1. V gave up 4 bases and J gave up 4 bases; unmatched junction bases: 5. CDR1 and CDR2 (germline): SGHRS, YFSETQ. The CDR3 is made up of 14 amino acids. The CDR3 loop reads CASSKTDRGYGYTF. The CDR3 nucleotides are TGCGCCAGCAGCAAGACGGACAGGGGCTATGGCTACACCTTC.

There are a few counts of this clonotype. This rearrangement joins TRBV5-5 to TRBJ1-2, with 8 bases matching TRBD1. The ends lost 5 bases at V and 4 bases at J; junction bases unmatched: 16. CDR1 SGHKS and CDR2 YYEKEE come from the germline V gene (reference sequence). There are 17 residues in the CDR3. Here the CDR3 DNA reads TGTGCCAGCAGTTTATACTTTGGGGGACAGGAACCCTATGGCTACACCTTC. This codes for CASSLYFGGQEPYGYTF.

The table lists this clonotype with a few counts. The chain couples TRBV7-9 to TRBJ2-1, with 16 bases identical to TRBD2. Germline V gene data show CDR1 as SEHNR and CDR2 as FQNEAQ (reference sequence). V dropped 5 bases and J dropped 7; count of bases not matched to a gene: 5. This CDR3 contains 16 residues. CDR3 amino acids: CASSLEGLAGGNEQFF. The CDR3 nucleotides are TGTGCCAGCAGCCTCGAGGGACTAGCGGGGGGGAATGAGCAGTTCTTC.

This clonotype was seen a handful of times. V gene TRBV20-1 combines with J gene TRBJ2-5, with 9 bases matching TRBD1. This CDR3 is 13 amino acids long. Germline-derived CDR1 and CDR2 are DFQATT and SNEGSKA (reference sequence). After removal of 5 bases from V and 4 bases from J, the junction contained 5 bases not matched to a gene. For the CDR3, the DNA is TGCAGTGCTGATCCGGGACAGGGAGAGACCCAGTACTTC. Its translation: CSADPGQGETQYF.

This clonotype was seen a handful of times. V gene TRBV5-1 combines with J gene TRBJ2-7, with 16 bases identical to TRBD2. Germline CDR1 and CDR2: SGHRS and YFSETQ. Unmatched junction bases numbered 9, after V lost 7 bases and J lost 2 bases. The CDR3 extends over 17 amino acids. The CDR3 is CASRPGLAGGPPYEQYF. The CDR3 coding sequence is TGCGCCAGCCGTCCGGGACTAGCGGGAGGGCCCCCCTACGAGCAGTACTTC.

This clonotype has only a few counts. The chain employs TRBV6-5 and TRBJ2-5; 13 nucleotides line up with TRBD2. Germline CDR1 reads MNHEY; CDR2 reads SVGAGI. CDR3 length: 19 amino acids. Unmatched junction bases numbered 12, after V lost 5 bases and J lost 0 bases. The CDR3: CASSHLTGLAGSYQETQYF. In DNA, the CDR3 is TGTGCCAGCAGTCACCTAACGGGACTAGCGGGGTCGTACCAAGAGACCCAGTACTTC.

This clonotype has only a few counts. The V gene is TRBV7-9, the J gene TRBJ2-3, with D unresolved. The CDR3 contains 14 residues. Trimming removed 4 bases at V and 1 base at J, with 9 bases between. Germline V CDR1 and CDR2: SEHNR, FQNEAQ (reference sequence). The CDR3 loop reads CASSWAGRTDTQYF. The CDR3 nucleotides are TGTGCCAGCAGCTGGGCAGGCCGCACAGATACGCAGTATTTT.

The CDR3, as DNA: TGTGCCAGCAGTTTAATACAGACAGACACTGAAGCTTTCTTT. It is translated as CASSLIQTDTEAFF. The chain carries TRBV12-3 or TRBV12-4 and TRBJ1-1, with TRBD1 as a possible D gene (5 bases). This CDR3 contains 14 residues. Trimming shortened V by 2 bases and J by 3 bases, and 10 bases separated the two germline ends.

The DNA of the CDR3 is TGTGCCAGCAGCTTAAAGGGACCTTTAAGCTCTGGAAACACCATATATTTT. It specifies CASSLKGPLSSGNTIYF. The chain links TRBV7-9 to TRBJ1-3; maybe TRBD1 (5 bases). This CDR3 spans 17 amino acids. Germline values: CDR1 SEHNR, CDR2 FQNEAQ (reference sequence). V gave up 2 bases and J gave up 0 bases, with 14 bases separating them.

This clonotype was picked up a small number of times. This chain's CDR3 is CASSQEPGAGEQFF. CDR3 nucleotide sequence: TGTGCCAGCAGCCAAGAGCCGGGGGCGGGTGAGCAGTTCTTC. This chain uses TRBV3-1 with TRBJ2-1; tentatively, D is TRBD1 or TRBD2 (6 bases each). This CDR3 comprises 14 residues. V was trimmed by 0 bases and J by 9 bases, leaving 12 bases between them. CDR1 LGHDT and CDR2 YNNKEL come from the germline V gene (reference sequence).

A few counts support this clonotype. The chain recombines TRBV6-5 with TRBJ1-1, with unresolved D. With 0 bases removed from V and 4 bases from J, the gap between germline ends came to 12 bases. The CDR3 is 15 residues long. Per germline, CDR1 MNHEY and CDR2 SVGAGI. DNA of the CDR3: TGTGCCAGCAGTTACTCTCTGGCAGGCAGCACTGAAGCTTTCTTT. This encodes CASSYSLAGSTEAFF.

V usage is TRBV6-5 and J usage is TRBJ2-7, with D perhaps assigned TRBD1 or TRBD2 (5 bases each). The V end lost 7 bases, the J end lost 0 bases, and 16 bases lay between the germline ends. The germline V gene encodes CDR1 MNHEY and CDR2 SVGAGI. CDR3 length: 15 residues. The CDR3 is CASKVGDAGSYEQYF. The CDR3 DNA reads TGTGCCAGCAAGGTAGGGGACGCTGGCTCCTACGAGCAGTACTTC.

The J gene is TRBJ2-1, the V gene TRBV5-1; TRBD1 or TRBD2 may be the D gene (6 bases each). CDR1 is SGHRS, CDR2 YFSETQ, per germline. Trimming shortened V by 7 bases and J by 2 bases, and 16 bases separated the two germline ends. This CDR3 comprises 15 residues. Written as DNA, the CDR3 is TGCGCCAGCCTCCGGGTGGAGGGGGCCTACAATGAGCAGTTCTTC. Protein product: CASLRVEGAYNEQFF.

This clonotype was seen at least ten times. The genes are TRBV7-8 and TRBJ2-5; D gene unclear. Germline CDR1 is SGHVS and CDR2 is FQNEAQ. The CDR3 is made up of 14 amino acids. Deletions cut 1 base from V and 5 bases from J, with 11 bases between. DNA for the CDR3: TGTGCCAGCAGCTTAGTAATGAGTCAGGAGACCCAGTACTTC. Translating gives CASSLVMSQETQYF.

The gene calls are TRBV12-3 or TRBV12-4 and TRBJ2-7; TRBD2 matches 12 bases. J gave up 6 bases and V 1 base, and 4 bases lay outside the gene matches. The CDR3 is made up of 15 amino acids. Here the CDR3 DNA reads TGTGCCAGCAGTTTAGGGACTAGCGGGGTCGCCGAGCAGTACTTC. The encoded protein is CASSLGTSGVAEQYF.

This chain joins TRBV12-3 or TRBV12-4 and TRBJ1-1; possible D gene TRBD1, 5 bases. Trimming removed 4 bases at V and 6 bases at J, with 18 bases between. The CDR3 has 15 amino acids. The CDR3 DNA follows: TGTGCCAGCAGTTCCCCAGGGTCTGGAGGGGCTGAAGCTTTCTTT. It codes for CASSSPGSGGAEAFF.

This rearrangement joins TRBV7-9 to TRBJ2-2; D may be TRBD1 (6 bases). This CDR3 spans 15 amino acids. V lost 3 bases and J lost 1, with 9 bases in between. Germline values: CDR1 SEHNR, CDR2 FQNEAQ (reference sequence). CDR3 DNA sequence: TGTGCCAGCAGCTTTGACAGGTTGAACACCGGGGAGCTGTTTTTT. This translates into CASSFDRLNTGELFF.

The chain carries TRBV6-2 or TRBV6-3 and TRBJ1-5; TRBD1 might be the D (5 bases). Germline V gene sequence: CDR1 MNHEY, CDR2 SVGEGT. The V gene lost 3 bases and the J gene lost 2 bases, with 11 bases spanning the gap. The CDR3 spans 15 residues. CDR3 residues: CASSYWRGRNQPQHF. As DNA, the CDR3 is TGTGCCAGCAGTTATTGGAGGGGACGCAATCAGCCCCAGCATTTT.

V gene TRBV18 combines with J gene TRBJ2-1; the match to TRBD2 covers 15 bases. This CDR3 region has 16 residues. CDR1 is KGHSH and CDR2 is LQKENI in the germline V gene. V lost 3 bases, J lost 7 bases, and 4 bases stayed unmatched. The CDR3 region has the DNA TGTGCCAGCTCACCGGAGGGACTAGCGGGAGGAAATGAGCAGTTCTTC. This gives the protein CASSPEGLAGGNEQFF.

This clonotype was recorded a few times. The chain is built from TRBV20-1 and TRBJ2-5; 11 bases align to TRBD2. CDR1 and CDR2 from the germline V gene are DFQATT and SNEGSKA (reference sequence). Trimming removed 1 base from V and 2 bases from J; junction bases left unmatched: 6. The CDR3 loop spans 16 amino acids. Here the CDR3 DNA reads TGCAGTGCTAGAGCACGACTAGCGGGATTACAAGAGACCCAGTACTTC. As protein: CSARARLAGLQETQYF.

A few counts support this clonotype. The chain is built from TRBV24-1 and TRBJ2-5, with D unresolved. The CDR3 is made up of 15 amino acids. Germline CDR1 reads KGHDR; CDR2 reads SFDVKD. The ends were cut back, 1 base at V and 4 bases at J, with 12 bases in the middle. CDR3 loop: CATSDLSPAGETQYF. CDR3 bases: TGTGCCACCAGTGATTTAAGCCCAGCTGGAGAGACCCAGTACTTC.